The rows below give T cell receptor beta chains drawn from one sample of a study of cytomegalovirus exposure and HLA in healthy donors. TCRdb's copy holds only in-frame clones and misses some; the assay was immunoSEQ multiplex PCR. The table lists some 130,000 clones, approximately 92% of them singletons, with 1% to 1.5% in the top ten. Specimen: PBMCs. The receptors were sampled from a young woman in good health and CMV-seronegative. Each CDR3 is given with its conserved first and last residue. The D gene is left open where the match is weak. Size values are once, few and many counts, or a class for expanded clones, and some rows have none.

TRBV9,TRBJ1-3,NA,TRBD1,CASSRTGYSGNTIYF,TGTGCCAGCAGCCGGACAGGTTACTCTGGAAACACCATATATTTT
TRBV18,TRBJ1-2,NA,TRBD1,CASSPSTGGLYGYTF,TGTGCCAGCTCACCGTCGACAGGGGGCCTCTATGGCTACACCTTC
TRBV7-3,TRBJ2-1,NA,TRBD1,CASSFRNPGQSTGGQFF,TGTGCCAGCAGCTTTAGAAACCCGGGACAGTCTACTGGTGGGCAGTTCTTC
TRBV7-3,TRBJ2-3,NA,TRBD2,CASRVTSGGTDTQYF,TGTGCCAGCAGGGTGACTAGCGGGGGAACAGATACGCAGTATTTT
TRBV4-1,TRBJ2-1,NA,NA,CASSHSSTIDNEQFF,TGCGCCAGCAGCCACAGCTCTACTATCGACAATGAGCAGTTCTTC
TRBV7-9,TRBJ1-3,NA,TRBD1,CASSLDRTGNTIYF,TGTGCCAGCAGCTTGGACAGGACGGGAAACACCATATATTTT
TRBV6-5,TRBJ2-5,NA,NA,CASSRDNQETQYF,TGTGCCAGCAGTCGGGACAACCAAGAGACCCAGTACTTC
TRBV5-1,TRBJ1-2,NA,NA,CASSPTGQIYGYTF,TGCGCCAGCAGCCCAACCGGACAGATCTATGGCTACACCTTC
TRBV13,TRBJ1-1,NA,TRBD1,CASSRGQGIPKAFF,TGTGCCAGCAGCCGAGGACAGGGGATCCCGAAAGCTTTCTTT
TRBV5-6,TRBJ1-6,NA,TRBD1,CASSRGQGLSPLHF,TGTGCCAGCAGCAGGGGACAGGGGTTGTCACCCCTCCACTTT
TRBV5-1,TRBJ1-1,NA,TRBD1,CASSLGQGGGWGTEAFF,TGCGCCAGCAGCTTAGGACAGGGGGGAGGTTGGGGAACTGAAGCTTTCTTT
TRBV4-1,TRBJ1-5,NA,NA,CASSHVGTGDQPQHF,TGCGCCAGCAGCCACGTCGGGACGGGAGATCAGCCCCAGCATTTT
TRBV11-2,TRBJ2-3,NA,TRBD2,CASSWRLAVTDTQYF,TGTGCCAGCAGCTGGAGACTAGCAGTTACAGATACGCAGTATTTT
TRBV10-2,TRBJ2-1,once,TRBD2,CASSGLAGVYNEQFF,TGCGCCAGCAGTGGACTAGCGGGGGTGTACAATGAGCAGTTCTTC
TRBV7-9,TRBJ1-4,NA,TRBD1,CASSYGTEREKLFF,TGTGCCAGCAGCTACGGGACAGAGAGGGAAAAACTGTTTTTT
TRBV2,TRBJ2-5,NA,TRBD1,CASGTEETQYF,TGTGCCAGCGGGACAGAAGAGACCCAGTACTTC
TRBV5-1,TRBJ1-1,NA,TRBD1,CASSFGQGNTEAFF,TGCGCCAGCAGCTTCGGACAGGGGAACACTGAAGCTTTCTTT
TRBV9,TRBJ1-1,NA,NA,CASSEGGGRYGTEAFF,TGTGCCAGCAGCGAAGGTGGCGGGAGATACGGCACTGAAGCTTTCTTT
TRBV14,TRBJ1-4,NA,NA,CASSQWGQVNEKLFF,TGTGCCAGCAGCCAATGGGGGCAAGTTAATGAAAAACTGTTTTTT
TRBV4-2,TRBJ1-5,NA,NA,CASSQELRSRNQPQHF,TGTGCCAGCAGCCAAGAACTTAGGAGCCGCAATCAGCCCCAGCATTTT
TRBV6-5,TRBJ1-5,NA,TRBD1,CASSYPGQGRSQPQHF,TGTGCCAGCAGTTACCCCGGACAGGGAAGGTCTCAGCCCCAGCATTTT
TRBV19,TRBJ1-1,NA,NA,CASSLMRNTEAFF,TGTGCCAGTAGTCTTATGAGGAACACTGAAGCTTTCTTT
TRBV2,TRBJ2-5,NA,TRBD2,CANNIRRGETQYF,TGTGCCAACAACATCCGGCGGGGGGAGACCCAGTACTTC
TRBV5-1,TRBJ1-2,NA,NA,CASSLSGIYGYTF,TGCGCCAGCAGCTTATCAGGGATTTATGGCTACACCTTC
TRBV25-1,TRBJ1-6,NA,NA,CASNPDNSPLHF,TGTGCCAGTAACCCGGATAATTCACCCCTCCACTTT
TRBV10-3,TRBJ2-7,NA,TRBD1,CAIRSTGGALSYEQYF,TGTGCCATCAGGAGTACAGGGGGCGCGCTGTCCTACGAGCAGTACTTC
TRBV6-5,TRBJ2-1,NA,NA,CASRAGGGNEQFF,TGTGCCAGCAGAGCCGGGGGTGGCAATGAGCAGTTCTTC
TRBV27,TRBJ1-1,NA,TRBD1,CASTWGTGVTEAFF,TGTGCCAGCACCTGGGGGACAGGGGTCACTGAAGCTTTCTTT
TRBV25-1,TRBJ1-4,NA,NA,CASSEGAREKLFF,TGTGCCAGCAGTGAAGGGGCCAGGGAAAAACTGTTTTTT
TRBV6-6,TRBJ2-5,NA,TRBD2,CASRAGGGETQYF,TGTGCCAGCAGGGCGGGGGGAGGAGAGACCCAGTACTTC
TRBV4-1,TRBJ2-3,once,TRBD2,CASSLTPLRAGGNTDTQYF,TGCGCCAGCAGCCTAACACCTCTCCGCGCGGGGGGGAACACAGATACGCAGTATTTT
TRBV6-5,TRBJ2-5,once,NA,CASSPRGPETQYF,TGTGCCAGCAGCCCTAGGGGTCCAGAGACCCAGTACTTC
TRBV29-1,TRBJ1-2,NA,TRBD1,CSVEASGQGGYGYTF,TGCAGCGTTGAAGCCTCGGGACAGGGAGGCTATGGCTACACCTTC
TRBV7-8,TRBJ1-6,NA,NA,CASSLQGDSPLHF,TGTGCCAGCAGCCTACAGGGAGATTCACCCCTCCACTTT
TRBV7-8,TRBJ1-1,once,NA,CASSLEGGSEAFF,TGTGCCAGCAGCTTAGAGGGGGGGTCTGAAGCTTTCTTT
TRBV6-1,TRBJ1-1,once,TRBD1,CAGQIGGMNTEAFF,TGTGCCGGACAAATAGGGGGCATGAACACTGAAGCTTTCTTT
TRBV6-1,TRBJ2-3,NA,NA,CASVLDTQYF,TGTGCCAGCGTTCTAGATACGCAGTATTTT
TRBV7-8,TRBJ1-5,NA,TRBD1,CASSSQHQTGSLSNQPQHF,TGTGCCAGCAGCTCCCAGCACCAGACAGGGAGTCTTAGCAATCAGCCCCAGCATTTT
TRBV4-1,TRBJ2-1,NA,TRBD1,CASSQFSTTGKSNEQFF,TGCGCCAGCAGCCAATTTTCCACGACAGGGAAAAGCAATGAGCAGTTCTTC
TRBV18,TRBJ2-5,NA,NA,CASSLLQGQETQYF,TGTGCCAGCTCACTGCTCCAGGGGCAAGAGACCCAGTACTTC
TRBV7-8,TRBJ2-1,NA,NA,CASSFVGAPYNEQFF,TGTGCCAGCAGCTTCGTGGGGGCCCCCTACAATGAGCAGTTCTTC
TRBV6-1,TRBJ1-2,NA,NA,CASSGRRTYDYTF,TGTGCCAGCAGTGGCCGACGGACATATGACTACACCTTC
TRBV9,TRBJ2-5,NA,TRBD1,CASSLMPIGGTEQTQYF,TGTGCCAGCAGCCTCATGCCCATAGGGGGCACTGAGCAGACCCAGTACTTC
TRBV25-1,TRBJ1-1,NA,NA,CASSEYGGPTEAFF,TGTGCCAGCAGTGAATACGGGGGGCCCACTGAAGCTTTCTTT
TRBV7-3,TRBJ2-5,NA,TRBD1,CASSLGQGIEETQYF,TGTGCCAGCAGCTTGGGACAGGGGATCGAGGAGACCCAGTACTTC
TRBV5-4,TRBJ1-1,once,NA,CASSYLGGHEAFF,TGTGCCAGCAGCTACTTGGGGGGTCATGAAGCTTTCTTT
TRBV11-2,TRBJ2-7,NA,TRBD1,CASSTGTDAYEQYF,TGTGCCAGCAGTACTGGGACAGACGCCTACGAGCAGTACTTC
TRBV20-1,TRBJ1-2,NA,NA,CSAHFRDGYTF,TGCAGTGCCCACTTCAGGGATGGCTACACCTTC
TRBV29-1,TRBJ2-3,few,NA,CSVRLTRGAGTQYF,TGCAGCGTGCGCCTGACTAGGGGAGCCGGTACGCAGTATTTT
TRBV5-1,TRBJ1-1,NA,TRBD1,CASSWTQGAGEAFF,TGCGCCAGCAGCTGGACACAGGGGGCAGGTGAAGCTTTCTTT
TRBV9,TRBJ2-1,few,TRBD2,CASSVASGDNEQFF,TGTGCCAGCAGCGTAGCTAGCGGGGACAATGAGCAGTTCTTC
TRBV6-1,TRBJ2-1,NA,NA,CASSVGQGGNNEQFF,TGTGCCAGCAGTGTCGGACAGGGAGGGAACAATGAGCAGTTCTTC